At least ten counts were recorded for the clone carrying this T cell receptor beta chain. This specimen belongs to a study of T-cell reconstitution after alpha-beta-depleted transplantation in children. A TCRbeta library incorporating unique molecular identifiers was prepared. TCRdb processed the PCR reads anew with MiXCR; each CDR3 protein has one entry. In the table there are some 280,000 distinct CDR3 sequences, about a tenth of which are singletons. The germline gives CDR1 LGHNA, CDR2 YNFKEQ. This CDR3 has 15 amino acids. The V end lost 1 base, the J end lost 0 bases, and 9 bases lay between the germline ends.

The chain links TRBV4-2 to TRBJ1-1; no clear D. The sample in question was PBMCs from the stem cell graft donor, obtained from the stem cell graft. This receptor was identified in a human donor who donated a stem cell graft to a child with SCID. DNA of the CDR3: TGTGCCAGCAGCCAAGGACAAGAATTGAACACTGAAGCTTTCTTT. Its translation: CASSQGQELNTEAFF.